The 10 T cell receptor beta chains below all came from one sample that was sequenced in a study of neurological immune-mediated disorders. One entry per CDR3 protein, called by TCRdb with MiXCR from the 5' RACE reads. The sample has 9,500 to 12,000 distinct CDR3 sequences, roughly 21% seen once. The sequencing input was CD8+ T cells from blood. The receptors shown here come from a woman aged 60 to 75 with HTLV-1-associated myelopathy (HAM/TSP).

Ten or more counts support this clonotype. This chain uses TRBV20-1 with TRBJ2-1; 8 nucleotides match TRBD2. Germline assignment: CDR1 DFQATT and CDR2 SNEGSKA (reference sequence). V shed 5 bases, J shed 2 bases, and the junction held 5 bases outside the gene matches. The CDR3 has 14 amino acids. The CDR3 sequence: CSAGLGGAYNEQFF. The CDR3 region has the DNA TGCAGTGCTGGCCTCGGGGGGGCCTACAATGAGCAGTTCTTC.

This clonotype was recorded many times. V and J are TRBV13 and TRBJ2-5; no reliable D call. The V gene lost 2 bases and the J gene lost 3 bases, with 7 bases spanning the gap. The CDR3 consists of 13 residues. Germline loops: CDR1 PRHDT, CDR2 FYEKMQ (reference sequence). CDR3 sequence reads: CASSLWSKETQYF. CDR3 DNA: TGTGCCAGCAGCTTATGGAGTAAAGAGACCCAGTACTTC. The full variable domain, completed using reference TRBV13 and TRBJ2-5, is AAGVIQSPRHLIKEKRETATLKCYPIPRHDTVYWYQQGPGQDPQFLISFYEKMQSDKGSIPDRFSAQQFSDYHSELNMSSLELGDSALYFCASSLWSKETQYFGPGTRLLVL.

This clonotype came up many times. This sequence joins TRBV9 and TRBJ2-3, with D uncertain. Trimming removed 0 bases from V and 0 bases from J, with 11 bases in between. Germline-derived CDR1 and CDR2 are SGDLS and YYNGEE. The CDR3 consists of 16 residues. This chain's CDR3 is CASSVGSGVSTDTQYF. DNA for the CDR3: TGTGCCAGCAGCGTAGGGTCTGGGGTTAGCACAGATACGCAGTATTTT. The whole variable domain, filled in from reference TRBV9 and TRBJ2-3, reads DSGVTQTPKHLITATGQRVTLRCSPRSGDLSVYWYQQSLDQGLQFLIQYYNGEERAKGNILERFSAQQFPDLHSELNLSSLELGDSALYFCASSVGSGVSTDTQYFGPGTRLTVL.

The chain has TRBV30 and TRBJ1-4; D call uncertain. The length of the CDR3 is 16 residues. The V and J ends lost 4 bases and 6 bases respectively, with 21 bases between them. Per germline, CDR1 GTSNPN and CDR2 SVGIG (reference sequence). CDR3 sequence (DNA): TGTGCCTGGACCACACCTGACACTAAGGTCTATGAAAAACTGTTTTTT. This sequence encodes CAWTTPDTKVYEKLFF.

This clonotype was seen ten or more times. The genes are TRBV5-1 and TRBJ2-7; tentatively, D is TRBD1 (5 bases). There are 14 residues in the CDR3. V lost 0 bases to trimming and J lost 2 bases, with 9 bases between them. Germline lookup yields CDR1 SGHRS and CDR2 YFSETQ. The CDR3 loop is CASSLGDSTYEQYF. The CDR3 DNA reads TGCGCCAGCAGCTTGGGAGACAGTACCTACGAGCAGTACTTC.

This clonotype was found many times. This rearrangement joins TRBV10-3 to TRBJ2-3; tentative D call: TRBD1 (6 bases). Germline lookup yields CDR1 ENHRY and CDR2 SYGVKD. The CDR3 has 15 residues. Trimming took 9 bases from V and 4 from J, leaving 20 bases between them. CDR3 nucleotide sequence: TGTGCCATTAGCCCCAGGGGTCGGGAAGCAGATACGCAGTATTTT. Amino acid sequence: CAISPRGREADTQYF.

This clonotype was seen ten or more times. This chain connects TRBV29-1 to TRBJ2-7, with 8 nucleotides matching TRBD2. The CDR3 is 13 amino acids. Unmatched junction bases numbered 5, after V lost 5 bases and J lost 2 bases. Germline CDR1 and CDR2: SQVTM and ANQGSEA. CDR3 region: CSVRGGLAYEQYF. The DNA for the CDR3 is TGCAGCGTTCGGGGGGGCCTTGCCTACGAGCAGTACTTC.

In its sample, this clonotype was seen many times. The V gene is TRBV10-3, the J gene TRBJ2-3, with 9 nucleotides matching TRBD2. Germline-derived CDR1 and CDR2 are ENHRY and SYGVKD. This CDR3 has 20 amino acids. Unmatched junction bases numbered 14, after V lost 0 bases and J lost 1 base. The CDR3 nucleotides read TGTGCCATCAGTGAGTCGAGTAGCGGGAGATCGTTCGTCGGCACAGATACGCAGTATTTT. This codes for CAISESSSGRSFVGTDTQYF.

This clonotype occurred many times. This chain uses TRBV4-1 with TRBJ1-4; D unresolved. This CDR3 region has 14 residues. CDR1 and CDR2 (germline): MGHRA, YSYEKL. With 4 bases removed from V and 3 bases from J, the gap between germline ends came to 9 bases. The CDR3 protein is CASSPSLANEKLFF. CDR3 DNA: TGCGCCAGCAGCCCGAGTCTGGCTAATGAAAAACTGTTTTTT.

This sequence joins TRBV24-1 and TRBJ2-2; unclear D gene. The germline gives CDR1 KGHDR, CDR2 SFDVKD. This CDR3 has 14 amino acids. With 0 bases removed from V and 3 bases from J, the gap between germline ends came to 4 bases. The CDR3 DNA is TGTGCCACCAGTGATTTGTTGGACACCGGGGAGCTGTTTTTT. It translates to CATSDLLDTGELFF.